Presented here are 25 T cell receptor beta chains from one specimen sequenced in a study of blood T cell repertoires in COVID-19. Using immunoSEQ multiplex PCR, the repertoire was profiled, and TCRdb retains in-frame clones only, with some absent. This sample has hundreds of thousands of clones, with 88% found just once. The sequenced sample consisted of peripheral blood. The receptor source for this set is a man older than 75 with acute or convalescent COVID-19.

This chain joins TRBV7-2 and TRBJ2-3; D perhaps matches TRBD2 (5 bases). There are 15 residues in the CDR3. V lost 2 bases to trimming and J lost 0 bases, with 9 bases between them. Germline values: CDR1 SGHTA, CDR2 FQGNSA. CDR3 loop: CASSLSGVSTDTQYF. CDR3 nucleotide sequence: TGTGCCAGCAGCTTATCCGGGGTAAGCACAGATACGCAGTATTTT.

In this sample, this clone turned up once. V and J are TRBV5-1 and TRBJ2-7; D is unclear. Germline CDR1 SGHRS, CDR2 YFSETQ. Trimming left V 4 bases short and J 5 bases short, with 13 bases between. CDR3 size: 13 residues. The CDR3 region is CASSLWSGDEQYF. CDR3 bases: TGCGCCAGCAGCCTGTGGAGTGGAGACGAGCAGTACTTC.

As DNA, the CDR3 is TGTGCCAGCAGTTTTCCTGGGCGGGAGGGGAATACGCAGTATTTT. Translating gives CASSFPGREGNTQYF. This chain joins TRBV28 and TRBJ2-3; 9 bases map to TRBD2. CDR1 is MDHEN and CDR2 is SYDVKM in the germline V gene. V dropped 3 bases and J dropped 7; count of bases not matched to a gene: 8. CDR3 length equals 15 residues.

The J gene is TRBJ2-5, the V gene TRBV27; the match to TRBD2 covers 8 bases. The CDR3 contains 14 residues. The germline V gene has CDR1 MNHEY and CDR2 SMNVEV (reference sequence). The V segment lost 6 bases and the J segment 0 bases; nucleotides outside the gene matches: 3. This CDR3 is CASRGTSNQETQYF. CDR3 coding DNA: TGTGCCAGCAGGGGGACTAGTAACCAAGAGACCCAGTACTTC.

This sequence joins TRBV6-5 and TRBJ1-2; no firm D call. Germline assignment: CDR1 MNHEY and CDR2 SVGAGI. The CDR3 totals 13 residues. The ends were cut back, 8 bases at V and 6 bases at J, with 16 bases in the middle. The CDR3 DNA reads as TGTGCCAGCGTGCGAGGGCAGCACCATGGCTACACCTTC. Protein product: CASVRGQHHGYTF.

This clone was seen once. The CDR3 spells CASSDEAGGQQGRYGYTF. Written as DNA, the CDR3 is TGTGCCAGTAGTGATGAGGCGGGCGGCCAACAGGGCCGGTATGGCTACACCTTC. The chain couples TRBV19 to TRBJ1-2, with D maybe TRBD1 (6 bases). Trimming took 5 bases from V and 5 from J, leaving 27 bases between them. This CDR3 is built from 18 residues. Germline V gives CDR1 LNHDA, CDR2 SQIVND (reference sequence).

This sequence joins TRBV3-1 (or the pseudogene TRBV3-2) and TRBJ2-7, with TRBD2 as a possible D gene (6 bases). The CDR3 runs to 15 residues. The ends were cut back, 0 bases at V and 6 bases at J, with 15 bases in the middle. Germline assignment: CDR1 LGHDT and CDR2 YNNKEL (reference sequence). The CDR3 region has the DNA TGTGCCAGCAGCCAAGAATCCGGGAGTGGGTCCGAGCAGTACTTC. Translated, it gives CASSQESGSGSEQYF.

V gene TRBV5-6 combines with J gene TRBJ2-3; D is uncertain. The V gene's germline CDR1 is SGHDT and CDR2 YYEEEE. Trimming took off 2 bases at V and 0 bases at J, with 16 bases between the two ends. The CDR3 contains 17 residues. The CDR3 sequence is CASSFGSTPTSTDTQYF. The CDR3 DNA reads TGTGCCAGCAGCTTCGGGTCTACCCCCACTAGCACAGATACGCAGTATTTT.

The rearrangement links TRBV28 to TRBJ2-1, with 10 bases that match TRBD1. The germline V gene has CDR1 MDHEN and CDR2 SYDVKM. CDR3 length: 16 amino acids. The V gene end was trimmed by 3 bases and the J gene end by 9 bases; junction bases not matched to a gene: 11. CDR3 amino acids: CASSLTGGGYYPEQFF. The CDR3 nucleotides read TGTGCCAGCAGTTTGACAGGGGGCGGATATTATCCTGAGCAGTTCTTC.

The genes are TRBV19 and TRBJ1-2, with 8 bases aligning to TRBD1. Per germline, CDR1 LNHDA and CDR2 SQIVND (reference sequence). The CDR3 covers 15 residues. Trimming removed 6 bases from V and 4 bases from J; junction bases left unmatched: 10. DNA of the CDR3: TGTGCCAGTAGCCCATCAGGGGGCCAAGGCTATGGCTACACCTTC. This gives the protein CASSPSGGQGYGYTF.

J is TRBJ1-4 and V is TRBV6-1; the D gene is possibly TRBD1 (5 bases). V was trimmed by 2 bases and J by 4 bases, leaving 11 bases between them. CDR3 length: 15 amino acids. Germline V gene data show CDR1 as MNHNS and CDR2 as SASEGT. CDR3 sequence (DNA): TGTGCCAGCAGTGAATATCCGGGGGTTAATGAAAAACTGTTTTTT. Protein product: CASSEYPGVNEKLFF.

The J gene is TRBJ1-2, the V gene TRBV6-5; 7 bases match TRBD1. From germline, CDR1 is MNHEY and CDR2 SVGAGI. CDR3 length equals 14 residues. V shed 5 bases, J shed 1 base, and the junction held 4 bases outside the gene matches. In DNA form, the CDR3 reads TGTGCCAGCAGTCGGGACAGAGATAACTATGGCTACACCTTC. Translation gives CASSRDRDNYGYTF.

V is TRBV7-2 and J is TRBJ1-1; weak D call: TRBD1 (6 bases). Germline CDR1 is SGHTA and CDR2 is FQGNSA. The CDR3 contains 13 residues. Deletions cut 3 bases from V and 6 bases from J, with 11 bases between. In DNA, the CDR3 is TGTGCCAGCAGCTTCCTAGGGGGATCTGAAGCTTTCTTT. This sequence encodes CASSFLGGSEAFF.

The V gene is TRBV6-5, the J gene TRBJ2-7; 10 nucleotides line up with TRBD2. The CDR3 runs 15 residues. Trimming at V came to 10 bases and at J to 4 bases, leaving 13 bases not matched to a gene. Germline V gene sequence: CDR1 MNHEY, CDR2 SVGAGI. The CDR3 coding sequence is TGTGCCAACAGCTCTCAGGCACTAGCGGGGTACGAGCAGTACTTC. It translates to CANSSQALAGYEQYF.

This clone has only a few counts. The chain links TRBV6-5 to TRBJ1-2; TRBD1 is a possible D gene (5 bases). Trimming shortened V by 6 bases and J by 0 bases, and 8 bases separated the two germline ends. Germline V gene data show CDR1 as MNHEY and CDR2 as SVGAGI. This CDR3 has 13 amino acids. The CDR3 nucleotides read TGTGCCAGCAGGGACATTGCTAACTATGGCTACACCTTC. It specifies CASRDIANYGYTF.

V gene TRBV2 combines with J gene TRBJ1-6; TRBD1 agrees at 9 bases. The CDR3 contains 15 residues. The V gene end was trimmed by 5 bases and the J gene end by 4 bases; junction bases not matched to a gene: 3. Germline-derived CDR1 and CDR2 are SNHLY and FYNNEI. CDR3 sequence reads: CASSTGGGYNSPLHF. In DNA form, the CDR3 reads TGTGCCAGCAGTACAGGGGGCGGTTATAATTCACCCCTCCACTTT. The variable domain in full, completed from reference TRBV2 and TRBJ1-6, reads EPEVTQTPSHQVTQMGQEVILRCVPISNHLYFYWYRQILGQKVEFLVSFYNNEISEKSEIFDDQFSVERPDGSNFTLKIRSTKLEDSAMYFCASSTGGGYNSPLHFGNGTRLTVT.

The rearrangement uses TRBV12-3 or TRBV12-4 and TRBJ2-1; a weak D match, TRBD1 (7 bases). V dropped 2 bases and J dropped 14 bases, with 16 bases sitting between them. The CDR3 is 13 amino acids. The CDR3 nucleotides are TGTGCCAGCAGTTTATCCGGCCAGGGGGGCAAGTTCTTC. Its translation is CASSLSGQGGKFF.

In the case of this clone: A single base separates this from a much larger clone, so it may be a read error. The chain combines TRBV5-1 with TRBJ1-1; D not resolved. This CDR3 region has 13 residues. Between the trimmed V and J ends, which lost 0 bases and 5 bases, there was a span of 8 bases. Germline V gene lookup returns CDR1 SGHRS and CDR2 YFSETQ. The CDR3 DNA reads TGCGCCAGCAGCTTGGCCGGGAGGACTGAAGCTTTCTTT. Translating it yields CASSLAGRTEAFF. The variable domain in full, completed from reference TRBV5-1 and TRBJ1-1, reads KAGVTQTPRYLIKTRGQQVTLSCSPISGHRSVSWYQQTPGQGLQFLFEYFSETQRNKGNFPGRFSGRQFSNSRSEMNVSTLELGDSALYLCASSLAGRTEAFFGQGTRLTVV.

The rearrangement links TRBV7-2 to TRBJ2-5; TRBD1 matches 10 bases. CDR1 is SGHTA and CDR2 is FQGNSA in the germline V gene. This CDR3 contains 16 residues. The V and J ends lost 5 bases and 1 base, in that order; junction bases with no gene match: 7. The CDR3 coding sequence is TGTGCCAGCAGCAAATCCGGGACAGGGGTCCAAGAGACCCAGTACTTC. Translation: CASSKSGTGVQETQYF.

The J gene is TRBJ1-5, the V gene TRBV6-5; tentatively, D is TRBD1 (5 bases). The germline V gene encodes CDR1 MNHEY and CDR2 SVGAGI. V dropped 4 bases and J dropped 9 bases, with 16 bases sitting between them. The CDR3 extends over 14 amino acids. The CDR3 protein is CASSFDRGSWPQHF. For the CDR3, the DNA is TGTGCCAGCAGTTTCGACAGAGGCAGTTGGCCCCAGCATTTT.

This chain joins TRBV6-5 and TRBJ2-2; 8 bases are a match to TRBD1. The CDR3 is made up of 13 amino acids. Trimming took 6 bases from V and 5 from J; bases not matched to a gene: 2. Germline loops: CDR1 MNHEY, CDR2 SVGAGI. The CDR3 nucleotides read TGTGCCAGCAGGAACAGGGGGACCGGGGAGCTGTTTTTT. This codes for CASRNRGTGELFF.

This chain uses TRBV6-6 with TRBJ1-2, with D perhaps matching TRBD1 (5 bases). The CDR3 loop spans 13 amino acids. V was trimmed by 6 bases and J by 12 bases, leaving 20 bases between them. Germline CDR1 MNHNY, CDR2 SVGAGI (reference sequence). The CDR3 DNA sequence: TGTGCCAGCAGAGACGCAGGGCAGGCAGGAGACACCTTC. It yields the protein CASRDAGQAGDTF.

The chain combines TRBV23-1 with TRBJ1-6, with D unresolved. TRBV23-1 belongs to the ORF category, with a function that is uncertain. Trimming removed 6 bases at V and 2 bases at J, with 26 bases between. The CDR3 covers 20 residues. The CDR3 DNA sequence: TGCGCCAGCAGGCCACCGACTGTCAACGGGTTTTTCACCTATAATTCACCCCTCCACTTT. Its protein is CASRPPTVNGFFTYNSPLHF.

J is TRBJ1-6 and V is TRBV6-4; D unresolved. V was clipped by 6 bases and J by 8 bases, with 11 bases between them. The CDR3 loop spans 13 amino acids. Germline V gives CDR1 MRHNA, CDR2 SNTAGT. The CDR3 here is CASSPSSDSPLHF. CDR3 in DNA: TGTGCCAGCAGCCCTAGTAGTGATTCACCCCTCCACTTT.

V and J are TRBV19 and TRBJ1-5, with a possible D match to TRBD1 (5 bases). CDR1 is LNHDA and CDR2 is SQIVND in the germline V gene (reference sequence). There are 14 residues in the CDR3. Trimming left V 7 bases short and J 0 bases short, with 10 bases between. In DNA, the CDR3 is TGTGCCAGTACCATCGGGGGTAGCAATCAGCCCCAGCATTTT. This translates into CASTIGGSNQPQHF.